This T cell receptor beta chain was sequenced for a study of cytomegalovirus exposure and HLA in healthy donors. On the study more broadly: Earlier sequencing of some 170 million T cells yielded 100 million to 120 million unique TCR beta sequences. Overall study findings and caveats: In a later analysis, the majority of CMV-associated beta chains seemingly showed HLA restriction. Near-uniform donor sequencing depth was presumed by presence/absence analyses.

PCR employed 60 Vbeta and 13 Jbeta primers. Authors' data handling: In a later analysis, of around 83 million unique beta chains, some 10 million appeared in at least two donors. Profiling relied on immunoSEQ multiplex PCR, and the TCRdb table lists in-frame clones only, not all of them. D and trimming come from the DNA, and the V and J calls and clone size come from that table. The sample holds about 180,000 clones; 82% are singletons and the top ten take over 1.5%. This CDR3 has 16 amino acids. Germline CDR1 reads LNHDA; CDR2 reads SQIVND (reference sequence). J lost 6 bases, V lost 5 bases, and 12 bases had no gene match. As concerns this clone: Its antigen remains unknown.

The sequence came from a man aged 35 to 55 in good health and CMV-seronegative. This chain connects TRBV19 to TRBJ1-5; 8 bases align to TRBD1. Material for sequencing was PBMCs. CDR3 DNA: TGTGCCAGTAGTGCCCGGGACAGGCCACCCACTCAGCCCCAGCATTTT. Its protein product is CASSARDRPPTQPQHF.